This is a list of T cell receptor beta chains from one sample in a study of T cells in Graves' hyperthyroidism and ophthalmopathy. TCRdb redid the calling of the multiplex PCR reads with MiXCR, one entry per CDR3 protein. In the table there are 600,000 to 900,000 distinct CDR3 sequences, over 15% of which are singletons. Sequencing input: blood. Receptor source: a man aged 18 to 29 with Graves' hyperthyroidism. CDR3s include the opening cysteine and the closing phenylalanine or tryptophan. A D gene is named only where the DNA matches it firmly. Only part of the rows carry a size: once, few, many, or a class if the clone is expanded.

d_call,j_call,clone_size,v_call,cdr3_aa
.,TRBJ2-6,few,TRBV6-5,CASSYPGAGANVLTF
.,TRBJ2-7,.,TRBV12-3/TRBV12-4,CASSFTAGSSYEQYF
TRBD2,TRBJ2-3,many,TRBV7-8,CASSQTSGINTDTQYF
.,TRBJ1-2,.,TRBV7-2,CASSARGALYGYTF
.,TRBJ2-2,.,TRBV29-1,CSVNRGSKRELFF
TRBD2,TRBJ2-1,.,TRBV19,CATRGLAGPNINNEQFF
.,TRBJ1-1,many,TRBV6-1,CATYYTEAFF
.,TRBJ1-1,many,TRBV6-2/TRBV6-3,CASSYQTEAFF
TRBD1,TRBJ1-1,.,TRBV29-1,CSVWRGPNTEAFF
TRBD2,TRBJ2-1,few,TRBV12-3/TRBV12-4,CASSLSPSGTYEQFF
TRBD2,TRBJ2-7,few,TRBV6-1,CASSEFGGGSYEQYF
.,TRBJ2-2,many,TRBV28,CASTAGAIVNTGELFF
TRBD2,TRBJ2-3,many,TRBV5-1,CASSTFGSGRVDTQYF
.,TRBJ2-7,many,TRBV7-9,CASSVGGGLVYEQYF
.,TRBJ2-2,.,TRBV10-3,CAISWADTGELFF
.,TRBJ2-1,.,TRBV7-9,CASSLDGGANNEQFF
TRBD2,TRBJ2-7,.,TRBV20-1,CSARTLAGRYEQYF
.,TRBJ2-5,.,TRBV15,CATSREGTHLSSQYF
.,TRBJ2-1,many,TRBV12-3/TRBV12-4,CASSTPGYNEQFF
TRBD1,TRBJ2-1,many,TRBV27,CASFRLPRGTGGGHEQFF
.,TRBJ2-5,many,TRBV6-2/TRBV6-3,CASSYSLKAGQTLRETQYF
TRBD1,TRBJ2-2,few,TRBV30,CAFYRGTGELFF
TRBD1,TRBJ1-1,.,TRBV5-1,CASSLLGTEHTEAFF
.,TRBJ1-6,many,TRBV2,CASSERDSPLHF
TRBD2,TRBJ2-7,many,TRBV5-1,CASSRTSGMGEQYF
TRBD2,TRBJ2-3,many,TRBV6-1,CASSQLAGGLADTQYF
.,TRBJ2-3,many,TRBV7-2,CASSPVVGTQYF
.,TRBJ2-7,few,TRBV25-1,CASSEPGLTYEQYF
TRBD2,TRBJ2-1,.,TRBV29-1,CSVENPPGVSGSYNEQFF
.,TRBJ1-1,few,TRBV15,CATSRGFGGGTEAFF
.,TRBJ2-1,few,TRBV3-1,CASSHRAPSSYNEQFF
TRBD1,TRBJ2-1,few,TRBV7-9,CASQVSGTGTIQEFF
TRBD1,TRBJ1-1,.,TRBV13,CASSSRTGGLDTEAFF
TRBD2,TRBJ2-5,few,TRBV6-2/TRBV6-3,CASSYPTSRETQYF
.,TRBJ1-4,many,TRBV7-9,CASSDGSTNEKLFF
.,TRBJ1-1,many,TRBV7-9,CASSLNVGAFF
TRBD1,TRBJ2-7,.,TRBV27,CASSPGTGIPYEQYF
.,TRBJ2-3,few,TRBV24-1,CATSDSVRPSTDTQYF
.,TRBJ1-5,.,TRBV28,CASRYREKGQPQHF
TRBD1,TRBJ2-3,.,TRBV12-3/TRBV12-4,CASSLQGVIADTQYF
.,TRBJ2-4,.,TRBV9,CASSVGGRTGGKNIQYF
.,TRBJ1-4,many,TRBV18,CASSPRTARDEKLFF
.,TRBJ1-1,many,TRBV7-2,CASSPRVGETEAFF
TRBD2,TRBJ2-3,many,TRBV12-3/TRBV12-4,CASRALAGRGDTQYF
.,TRBJ1-5,.,TRBV20-1,CSARGITGRVHQPQHF
.,TRBJ2-3,.,TRBV2,CAGGASGTDTQYF
TRBD1,TRBJ2-3,many,TRBV28,CASSFPGQDSTDTQYF
TRBD1,TRBJ2-7,few,TRBV10-2,CATRGTGTYEQYF
TRBD1,TRBJ2-1,.,TRBV28,CASSPAGTGSEQFF
TRBD2,TRBJ2-5,few,TRBV2,CASSGRAQETQYF
TRBD2,TRBJ2-2,many,TRBV6-1,CASSPPAGLAGGRAGELFF
TRBD1,TRBJ2-5,many,TRBV18,CASSPPSTGGRETQYF
TRBD1,TRBJ2-2,.,TRBV29-1,CSVEARGTNTGELFF
.,TRBJ2-3,many,TRBV20-1,CSAPTRPSTDTQYF
TRBD2,TRBJ2-1,many,TRBV27,CASSLSVVAGVTEQFF
.,TRBJ2-3,.,TRBV20-1,CSAREGVGVIDTQYF
TRBD1,TRBJ1-1,.,TRBV25-1,CASSELFGQGAIPSPEAFF
.,TRBJ2-3,many,TRBV2,CASRSRGDTQYF